Listed below are T cell receptor beta chains from one sample, sequenced in a study of response to subunit inactivated influenza vaccine. TCRdb independently ran MiXCR on the RT-PCR reads; one entry per CDR3 protein. The sample lists a few hundred thousand distinct CDR3 sequences; around 7.9% were seen once. The sequenced sample was PBMCs from blood, obtained less than 25 months after vaccination. All receptors come from a man aged 45-69 years who received an inactivated influenza vaccine. The CDR3 runs from the conserved cysteine through the conserved F or W. D genes are given only for firm matches. Not all rows give a size; the values are once, few, many and, for expanded clones, a class.

clone_size j_call v_call d_call cdr3_aa cdr3_nt
many TRBJ2-5 TRBV29-1 - CSVVKITQYF TGCAGCGTTGTTAAGATAACCCAGTACTTC
many TRBJ2-7 TRBV20-1 TRBD2 CSAGLAGGDYEQYF TGCAGTGCCGGACTAGCGGGAGGGGACTACGAGCAGTACTTC
many TRBJ2-5 TRBV7-9 - CASSSLAGHEKETQYF TGTGCCAGCAGCTCCCTTGCGGGACACGAAAAAGAGACCCAGTACTTC
few TRBJ1-5 TRBV5-5 - CASSLRWAVQPQHF TGTGCCAGCAGCCTCCGGTGGGCGGTGCAGCCCCAGCATTTT
- TRBJ2-7 TRBV6-1 - CASRPDGGTGYEQYF TGTGCCAGCAGGCCTGACGGGGGAACGGGTTACGAGCAGTACTTC
- TRBJ2-5 TRBV20-1 TRBD2 CSAGDLAGQETQYF TGCAGTGCTGGAGATCTAGCGGGACAAGAGACCCAGTACTTC
few TRBJ2-5 TRBV7-3 - CASSLTPQGRETQYF TGTGCCAGCAGCTTAACCCCGCAGGGGAGGGAGACCCAGTACTTC
many TRBJ2-7 TRBV12-3/TRBV12-4 - CASRPLGGNEQYF TGTGCCAGCAGGCCCTTAGGGGGGAACGAGCAGTACTTC
- TRBJ2-7 TRBV7-2 TRBD2 CASTIGGTAYEQYF TGTGCCAGCACCATCGGGGGGACGGCCTACGAGCAGTACTTC
many TRBJ2-7 TRBV24-1 - CATSSRGGYEQYF TGTGCCACCAGCTCACGAGGGGGATACGAGCAGTACTTC
- TRBJ1-3 TRBV3-1 - CASSSKSGGGNTIYF TGTGCCAGCAGCTCAAAGTCCGGGGGAGGAAACACCATATATTTT
- TRBJ2-2 TRBV28 TRBD1 CASRGQGDSGELFF TGTGCCAGCAGGGGACAGGGGGATTCCGGGGAGCTGTTTTTT
- TRBJ2-7 TRBV20-1 TRBD2 CSARGPASGYYEQYF TGCAGTGCTAGAGGCCCGGCTAGCGGGTACTACGAGCAGTACTTC
- TRBJ2-2 TRBV6-2/TRBV6-3 - CASSYIDGRTGELFF TGTGCCAGCAGTTACATTGATGGCAGGACCGGGGAGCTGTTTTTT
- TRBJ2-3 TRBV12-3/TRBV12-4 TRBD2 CASSLQRGYTDTQYF TGTGCCAGCAGTCTCCAGCGGGGTTACACAGATACGCAGTATTTT
- TRBJ2-7 TRBV30 - CAWSAPRTENYEQYF TGTGCCTGGAGTGCGCCTCGGACAGAAAACTACGAGCAGTACTTC
few TRBJ2-7 TRBV6-1 - CASRRTRLGEQYF TGTGCCAGCAGACGGACTCGACTTGGCGAGCAGTACTTC
- TRBJ2-7 TRBV7-2 - CASRNRDGLSYEQYF TGTGCCAGCAGGAATCGGGACGGACTCTCCTACGAGCAGTACTTC
few TRBJ1-1 TRBV10-3 - CAISDRLNTEAFF TGTGCCATCAGTGACAGATTGAACACTGAAGCTTTCTTT
- TRBJ1-4 TRBV5-1 - CASSSTGTGNEKLFF TGCGCCAGCAGTTCGACCGGGACGGGGAATGAAAAACTGTTTTTT
many TRBJ2-1 TRBV7-2 - CASSLATLNSYNEQFF TGTGCCAGCAGCTTAGCGACGTTGAACTCCTACAATGAGCAGTTCTTC
few TRBJ2-5 TRBV3-1 - CASSQQHTGIETQYF TGTGCCAGCAGCCAACAGCATACAGGGATAGAGACCCAGTACTTC
- TRBJ2-3 TRBV6-1 TRBD2 CASKALAGVNTDTQYF TGTGCCAGCAAGGCACTAGCGGGGGTAAACACAGATACGCAGTATTTT
- TRBJ2-5 TRBV7-2 - CASTTFLPFETQYF TGTGCCAGCACCACCTTCTTACCCTTTGAGACCCAGTACTTC
few TRBJ2-7 TRBV29-1 TRBD2 CSVSGRASEQYF TGCAGCGTTAGCGGGAGAGCAAGTGAGCAGTACTTC
- TRBJ2-3 TRBV7-9 - CASSLAEGDTQYF TGTGCCAGCAGCTTAGCGGAGGGAGATACGCAGTATTTT
- TRBJ2-7 TRBV5-1 - CASSPRPGAPDEQYF TGCGCCAGCAGCCCACGCCCGGGGGCCCCAGACGAGCAGTACTTC
- TRBJ2-4 TRBV7-2 TRBD2 CASSLAQRGGQNIQYF TGTGCCAGCAGCTTAGCACAGCGGGGGGGACAAAACATTCAGTACTTC